This T cell receptor beta chain was sequenced in a study of cytomegalovirus exposure and HLA in healthy donors. Study results and caveats: The study put under 200 TCR beta chains on its list as cytomegalovirus-associated. Clusters of TCRs from the first cohort tended to co-occur in the roughly 120 validation repertoires (as a later analysis found). Reported performance of the classifier showed diagnosis of cytomegalovirus status with high specificity and sensitivity.

Among the roughly 110 subjects of the validation cohort, separate from the approximately 660-subject first cohort, were the donors. J gave up 6 bases and V 2 bases, and 11 bases lay outside the gene matches. Germline V gene lookup returns CDR1 MGHRA and CDR2 YSYEKL. The CDR3 loop spans 17 amino acids. The data were produced by immunoSEQ multiplex PCR, yet TCRdb's version contains in-frame clones alone and is incomplete. The sample has some 170,000 clones, around four fifths seen once. On this clone itself: What it recognizes is unknown.

Sequencing was carried out using PBMCs. The genes are TRBV4-1 and TRBJ2-1, with 9 bases that match TRBD2. The receptor was isolated from a man aged 25 to 40 in good health and CMV-seropositive. The CDR3 DNA follows: TGCGCCAGCAGCCAACGTCGGACTAGCGCTTTGGGCAATGAGCAGTTCTTC. It translates to CASSQRRTSALGNEQFF.